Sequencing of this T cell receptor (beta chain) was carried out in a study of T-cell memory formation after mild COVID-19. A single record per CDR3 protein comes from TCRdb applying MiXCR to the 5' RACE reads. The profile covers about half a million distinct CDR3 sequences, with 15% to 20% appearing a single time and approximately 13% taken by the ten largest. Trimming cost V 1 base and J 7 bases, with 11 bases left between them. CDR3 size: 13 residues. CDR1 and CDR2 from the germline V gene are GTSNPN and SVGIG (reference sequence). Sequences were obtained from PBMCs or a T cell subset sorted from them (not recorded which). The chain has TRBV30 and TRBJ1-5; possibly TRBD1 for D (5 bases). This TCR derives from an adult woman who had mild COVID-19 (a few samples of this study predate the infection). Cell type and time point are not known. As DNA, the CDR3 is TGTGCCTGGAGTGCGGGGGGTGGACAGCCCCAGCATTTT. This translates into CAWSAGGGQPQHF.